Below, 25 T cell receptor beta chains from the same sample are listed, as sequenced in a study of blood T cell repertoires in COVID-19 (dated by TCRdb to the early 2020s). The library came from the immunoSEQ multiplex PCR assay. In TCRdb, the immuneACCESS table is reduced to in-frame sequences with V and J assigned. These tables do not hold every clone; where another copy was compared, an unresolved V gene accounts for under half, and the others remain unexplained. Recorded for this sample are 230,000 or so clones; approximately 82% of them occurred a single time. The top ten clonotypes cover approximately 1.3% of the sample. The sample taken for sequencing was peripheral blood. These receptors all stem from a woman between 35 and 50 years old who had recovered from COVID-19.

This clone was picked up a small number of times. The CDR3 DNA reads as TGTGCCTGGACCCCATTAGGGGTCTTCTCTGGAAACACCATATATTTT. This sequence encodes CAWTPLGVFSGNTIYF. V gene TRBV30 combines with J gene TRBJ1-3; a weak D match, TRBD1 (5 bases). V lost 4 bases and J lost 0, with 16 bases in between. This CDR3 is built from 16 residues. In germline, CDR1 is GTSNPN, CDR2 SVGIG (reference sequence).

The V call is TRBV3-1 (or the pseudogene TRBV3-2), the J call TRBJ2-1, with 9 positions matching TRBD2. The CDR3 extends over 15 amino acids. The V and J ends lost 3 bases and 3 bases, in that order; junction bases with no gene match: 3. The germline V gene has CDR1 LGHDT and CDR2 YNNKEL (reference sequence). CDR3 nucleotides: TGTGCCAGCAGCCAGGCTAGCGGGGTCTACAATGAGCAGTTCTTC. This encodes CASSQASGVYNEQFF.

The V and J genes are TRBV19 and TRBJ2-3, with a weak D call TRBD1 (6 bases). CDR1 is LNHDA and CDR2 is SQIVND in the germline V gene (reference sequence). V lost 5 bases and J lost 0, with 15 bases in between. The CDR3 loop spans 16 amino acids. CDR3 residues: CASSPDPGTSTDTQYF. The CDR3 DNA is TGTGCCAGTAGTCCCGACCCCGGGACAAGCACAGATACGCAGTATTTT.

The chain links TRBV14 to TRBJ1-3; maybe TRBD1 (5 bases). The V gene's germline CDR1 is SGHDN and CDR2 FVKESK. V was shortened by 5 bases and J by 1 base, with 9 bases between the two germline ends. CDR3 length: 14 amino acids. The CDR3 DNA reads as TGTGCCAGCAGCGTGACAGCTTCTGGAAACACCATATATTTT. It translates to CASSVTASGNTIYF.

This clone has more than one count but fewer than ten. The chain links TRBV24-1 to TRBJ2-3, with D hard to call. The V gene's germline CDR1 is KGHDR and CDR2 SFDVKD. The CDR3 is 13 amino acids. Deletions cut 3 bases from V and 7 bases from J, with 10 bases between. CDR3 amino acids: CATSDGSRYTQYF. Written as DNA, the CDR3 is TGTGCCACCAGTGATGGCTCGAGGTATACGCAGTATTTT.

CDR3 DNA sequence: TGTGCCAGCAGCCCTAGCGGGGCTCGGGGAGATACGCAGTATTTT. Protein sequence: CASSPSGARGDTQYF. The V and J genes are TRBV7-2 and TRBJ2-3, with 9 bases identical to TRBD2. The germline V gene encodes CDR1 SGHTA and CDR2 FQGNSA. This CDR3 spans 15 amino acids. The V gene end was trimmed by 5 bases and the J gene end by 5 bases; junction bases not matched to a gene: 8.

CDR3 sequence reads: CSASRGQGPNEQFF. The DNA for the CDR3 is TGCAGTGCTAGTAGGGGACAGGGACCGAATGAGCAGTTCTTC. The chain links TRBV20-1 to TRBJ2-1; 9 nucleotides agree with TRBD1. Trimming cost V 3 bases and J 7 bases; bases outside gene matches: 7. Germline V gene lookup returns CDR1 DFQATT and CDR2 SNEGSKA (reference sequence). The CDR3 is made up of 14 amino acids.

The rearrangement joins TRBV9 to TRBJ2-7, with D possibly TRBD2 on 5 matching bases. There are 13 residues in the CDR3. V was pared by 3 bases and J by 5 bases, with 12 bases between. The germline CDR1 and CDR2 sequences are SGDLS and YYNGEE. The CDR3 coding sequence is TGTGCCAGCAGCGGTAGAGGGAGCCACGAGCAGTACTTC. This codes for CASSGRGSHEQYF.

The V call is TRBV19, the J call TRBJ2-2; D unclear. The germline CDR1 and CDR2 sequences are LNHDA and SQIVND (reference sequence). The length of the CDR3 is 19 residues. With 0 bases removed from V and 4 bases from J, the gap between germline ends came to 21 bases. The CDR3 DNA reads as TGTGCCAGTAGTATAGATGGGTCAGCGACGGTTACAAGCACCGGGGAGCTGTTTTTT. Translating it yields CASSIDGSATVTSTGELFF. Drawing the rest from reference TRBV19 and TRBJ2-2, the complete variable domain is DGGITQSPKYLFRKEGQNVTLSCEQNLNHDAMYWYRQDPGQGLRLIYYSQIVNDFQKGDIAEGYSVSREKKESFPLTVTSAQKNPTAFYLCASSIDGSATVTSTGELFFGEGSRLTVL.

J is TRBJ2-3 and V is TRBV6-4, with 12 nucleotides matching TRBD2. Germline lookup yields CDR1 MRHNA and CDR2 SNTAGT. The V and J ends lost 5 bases and 4 bases, in that order; junction bases with no gene match: 4. The CDR3 is 15 residues long. The CDR3 nucleotides are TGTGCCAGCAGTCAACTAGCGGGGGGACCAGATACGCAGTATTTT. Its translation: CASSQLAGGPDTQYF.

The rearrangement joins TRBV12-3 or TRBV12-4 to TRBJ2-2; unclear D gene. The CDR3 is 11 residues long. Trimming took 6 bases from V and 7 from J, leaving 6 bases between them. The CDR3 sequence is CASRELGELFF. The CDR3 nucleotides are TGTGCCAGCAGAGAGCTCGGGGAGCTGTTTTTT.

This chain uses TRBV2 with TRBJ2-5; weak D call: TRBD1 (6 bases). V was cut by 3 bases and J by 0 bases, with 11 bases left in between. Per germline, CDR1 SNHLY and CDR2 FYNNEI. This CDR3 region has 15 residues. The DNA for the CDR3 is TGTGCCAGCAGTGACCGGACAGCGTACCAAGAGACCCAGTACTTC. Amino acid sequence: CASSDRTAYQETQYF.

This sequence joins TRBV7-2 and TRBJ1-5; 7 nucleotides align to TRBD1. Germline lookup yields CDR1 SGHTA and CDR2 FQGNSA. V trimming: 5 bases; J trimming: 2 bases; junction bases outside the gene matches: 15. This CDR3 comprises 18 residues. The CDR3 spells CASSRRGLDAVGNQPQHF. The CDR3 nucleotides read TGTGCCAGCAGCCGCAGGGGGTTGGATGCCGTCGGCAATCAGCCCCAGCATTTT.

This sequence joins TRBV6-1 and TRBJ2-1; 11 bases match TRBD1. This CDR3 is built from 14 residues. V dropped 3 bases and J dropped 9; count of bases not matched to a gene: 4. Germline CDR1 reads MNHNS; CDR2 reads SASEGT. DNA of the CDR3: TGTGCCAGCAGTGAGAGAGGACAGGGGGCTGAGCAGTTCTTC. As protein: CASSERGQGAEQFF.

The rearrangement links TRBV28 to TRBJ2-2; D remains unclear. V lost 7 bases and J 5 bases, leaving 8 bases between the germline ends. Germline values: CDR1 MDHEN, CDR2 SYDVKM. This CDR3 is 12 amino acids long. The chain's CDR3 is CASTLSTGELFF. CDR3 DNA: TGTGCCAGCACTCTATCAACCGGGGAGCTGTTTTTT.

The CDR3: CASSAQDRGYGYTF. Here the CDR3 DNA reads TGTGCCAGCAGTGCCCAGGACAGGGGTTATGGCTACACCTTC. This rearrangement joins TRBV2 to TRBJ1-2; 9 bases are a match to TRBD1. The CDR3 is made up of 14 amino acids. Germline trimming cut 4 bases from V and 5 bases from J; bases unmatched to any gene: 5. Germline CDR1 and CDR2: SNHLY and FYNNEI.

V gene TRBV12-2 combines with J gene TRBJ1-2. TRBV12-2 is recorded as a pseudogene. The CDR3 runs 19 residues. The DNA of the CDR3 is TGTGCAAGTCGCTTAGCGCCAAGGGGGGGGCGATCCGTGAGGTATGGCTACACCTTC. Protein sequence: CASRLAPRGGRSVRYGYTF.

The chain recombines TRBV28 with TRBJ2-5; 7 bases line up with TRBD1. The CDR3 spans 15 residues. With V trimmed by 2 bases and J by 0 bases, 3 bases remained unmatched. CDR1 and CDR2 (germline): MDHEN, SYDVKM. CDR3 DNA sequence: TGTGCCAGCAGTTTAGGGGGACAGTACCAAGAGACCCAGTACTTC. This codes for CASSLGGQYQETQYF.

The rearrangement joins TRBV5-4 to TRBJ2-5, with TRBD1 identical over 9 bases. The germline CDR1 and CDR2 sequences are SGHNT and YYREEE (reference sequence). The CDR3 length is 15 residues. With V trimmed by 4 bases and J by 4 bases, 8 bases remained unmatched. The CDR3: CASSLSGQGSETQYF. Here the CDR3 DNA reads TGTGCCAGCAGCCTCTCGGGACAGGGATCAGAGACCCAGTACTTC.

This sequence joins TRBV7-5 and TRBJ1-1; the table's TRBD1 call for D was not verified on the DNA. TRBV7-5 has pseudogene status. This CDR3 spans 16 amino acids. The CDR3, as DNA: TGTGCCAGAAGACTTATTCAGGGAACCCTAGGGACTGAAGCTTTCTTT. This codes for CARRLIQGTLGTEAFF.

CDR3 amino acids: CASSARLAGVTNTQYF. The CDR3, as DNA: TGTGCCAGTAGTGCAAGACTAGCGGGGGTAACAAATACGCAGTATTTT. The chain is built from TRBV19 and TRBJ2-3, with TRBD2 matching over 12 bases. V was pared by 5 bases and J by 7 bases, with 10 bases of the junction left unmatched. The CDR3 sequence is 16 residues long. CDR1 is LNHDA, CDR2 SQIVND, per germline (reference sequence).

The chain has TRBV7-2 and TRBJ2-5; possible D gene TRBD1, 5 bases. Germline values: CDR1 SGHTA, CDR2 FQGNSA. This CDR3 contains 14 residues. Trimming removed 5 bases at V and 1 base at J, with 11 bases between. The CDR3: CASSRSQGQETQYF. The CDR3 DNA follows: TGTGCCAGCAGCCGCTCGCAGGGCCAAGAGACCCAGTACTTC. Using reference TRBV7-2 and TRBJ2-5 for the parts outside the CDR3, the full variable domain is GAGVSQSPSNKVTEKGKDVELRCDPISGHTALYWYRQSLGQGLEFLIYFQGNSAPDKSGLPSDRFSAERTGGSVSTLTIQRTQQEDSAVYLCASSRSQGQETQYFGPGTRLLVL.

This sequence joins TRBV19 and TRBJ2-7; D might be TRBD1 (6 bases). This CDR3 is built from 14 residues. V was trimmed by 6 bases and J by 2 bases, leaving 14 bases between them. The germline CDR1 and CDR2 sequences are LNHDA and SQIVND (reference sequence). CDR3 DNA: TGTGCCAGTAGCCTAGGTAAGGGGGCCTACGAGCAGTACTTC. The encoded protein is CASSLGKGAYEQYF.

The V and J genes are TRBV7-9 and TRBJ1-1, with D perhaps matching TRBD1 (5 bases). This CDR3 is built from 13 residues. V was shortened by 2 bases and J by 5 bases, with 9 bases between the two germline ends. The germline V gene encodes CDR1 SEHNR and CDR2 FQNEAQ (reference sequence). The CDR3 sequence is CASSLTGKTEAFF. CDR3 nucleotides: TGTGCCAGCAGCTTAACAGGAAAAACTGAAGCTTTCTTT.

The chain carries TRBV9 and TRBJ2-5; D perhaps matches TRBD1 (5 bases). Trimming shortened V by 0 bases and J by 2 bases, and 8 bases separated the two germline ends. The CDR3 consists of 14 residues. The germline gives CDR1 SGDLS, CDR2 YYNGEE. The CDR3 sequence is CASSVGAGQETQYF. CDR3 nucleotides: TGTGCCAGCAGCGTAGGGGCAGGGCAAGAGACCCAGTACTTC.